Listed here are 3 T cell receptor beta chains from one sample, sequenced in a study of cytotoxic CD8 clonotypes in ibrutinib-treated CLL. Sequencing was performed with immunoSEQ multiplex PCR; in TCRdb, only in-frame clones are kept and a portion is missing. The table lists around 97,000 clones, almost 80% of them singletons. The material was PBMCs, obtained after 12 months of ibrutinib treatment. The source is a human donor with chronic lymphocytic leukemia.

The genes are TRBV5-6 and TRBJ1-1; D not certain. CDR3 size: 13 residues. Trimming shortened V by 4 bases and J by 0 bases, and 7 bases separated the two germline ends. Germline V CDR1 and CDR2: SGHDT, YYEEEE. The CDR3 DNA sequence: TGTGCCAGCAGCGTGAAAATGAACACTGAAGCTTTCTTT. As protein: CASSVKMNTEAFF. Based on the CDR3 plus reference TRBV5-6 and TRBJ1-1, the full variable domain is DAGVTQSPTHLIKTRGQQVTLRCSPKSGHDTVSWYQQALGQGPQFIFQYYEEEERQRGNFPDRFSGHQFPNYSSELNVNALLLGDSALYLCASSVKMNTEAFFGQGTRLTVV.

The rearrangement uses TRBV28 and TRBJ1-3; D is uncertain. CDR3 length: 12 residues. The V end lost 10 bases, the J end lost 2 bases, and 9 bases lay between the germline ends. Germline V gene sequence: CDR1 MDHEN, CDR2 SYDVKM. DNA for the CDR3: TGTGCCACGGCTGCCCCTGGAAACACCATATATTTT. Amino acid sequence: CATAAPGNTIYF. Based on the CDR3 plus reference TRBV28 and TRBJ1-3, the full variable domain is DVKVTQSSRYLVKRTGEKVFLECVQDMDHENMFWYRQDPGLGLRLIYFSYDVKMKEKGDIPEGYSVSREKKERFSLILESASTNQTSMYLCATAAPGNTIYFGEGSWLTVV.

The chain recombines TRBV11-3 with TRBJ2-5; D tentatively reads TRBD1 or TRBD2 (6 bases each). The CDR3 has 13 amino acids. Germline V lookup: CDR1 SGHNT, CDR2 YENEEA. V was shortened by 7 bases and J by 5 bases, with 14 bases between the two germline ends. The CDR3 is CASTQRGEETQYF. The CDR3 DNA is TGTGCCAGCACCCAAAGGGGGGAGGAGACCCAGTACTTC.